This T cell receptor (beta chain) was retrieved from a study of cytomegalovirus exposure and HLA in healthy donors. Study-level findings and limits: Later analysis indicated greater clonal expansion among HLA-associated TCR beta chains than among equally common other chains.

The CDR3 has 15 amino acids. The V end lost 3 bases, the J end lost 2 bases, and 14 bases lay between the germline ends. Germline CDR1 is SNHLY and CDR2 is FYNNEI. Primers included in the PCR were 60 Vbeta and 13 Jbeta primers. Sequencing was performed with immunoSEQ multiplex PCR; in TCRdb, only in-frame clones are kept and a portion is missing. This table has 130,000 or so clones, 75% to 85% appearing once. Comment on this clone: Its antigen is currently unknown.

This TCR derives from a man in his forties in good health and CMV-seronegative. The chain links TRBV2 to TRBJ2-7; weak D call: TRBD1 (5 bases). The sequencing input was PBMCs. The CDR3 region has the DNA TGTGCCAGCAGTGAGGGGCCCGGGCAGACCTACGAGCAGTACTTC. It codes for CASSEGPGQTYEQYF.